This T cell receptor (beta chain) was retrieved from a study of T cell responses to AZD1222 COVID-19 vaccine. Notes on the study in general: Among those given AZD1222, only five or six were seropositive at baseline.

CDR1 is SGHDT and CDR2 is YYEEEE in the germline V gene. The CDR3 spans 17 residues. J lost 6 bases, V lost 4 bases, and 13 bases had no gene match. The repertoire was sequenced with immunoSEQ multiplex PCR; TCRdb's copy has only in-frame clones and lacks some. The data show 90,000 to 120,000 clones, roughly 90% seen once. About this clone: Its antigen remains unidentified.

Sequencing was performed on peripheral blood, taken on day 0 of AZD1222 vaccination. This chain joins TRBV5-6 and TRBJ2-1, with 10 bases lining up with TRBD2. The TCR was taken from an adult in good health. The CDR3 protein is CASSRTSGLLLGNEQFF. In DNA, the CDR3 is TGTGCCAGCAGCCGGACTAGCGGACTCCTTCTAGGCAATGAGCAGTTCTTC.